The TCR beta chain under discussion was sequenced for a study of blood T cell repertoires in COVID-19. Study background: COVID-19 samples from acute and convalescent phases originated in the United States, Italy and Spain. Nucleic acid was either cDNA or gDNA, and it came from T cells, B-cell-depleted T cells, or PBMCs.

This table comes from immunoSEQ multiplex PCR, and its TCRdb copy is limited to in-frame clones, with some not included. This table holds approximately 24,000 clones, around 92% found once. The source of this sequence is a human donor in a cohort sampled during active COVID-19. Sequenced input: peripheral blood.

Written as DNA, the CDR3 is TGTGCCACCAGTGAACCCGGTCAAGATACGCAGTATTTT. It specifies CATSEPGQDTQYF. This chain joins TRBV24-1 and TRBJ2-3, with D unclear. This CDR3 spans 13 amino acids. The germline CDR1 and CDR2 sequences are KGHDR and SFDVKD. V lost 4 bases to trimming and J lost 5 bases, with 9 bases between them.